A selection of T cell receptor beta chains follows, all from one sample in a study of cytomegalovirus exposure and HLA in healthy donors. The table came from immunoSEQ multiplex PCR; TCRdb's copy has only in-frame clones and leaves some out. Of 130,000 to 150,000 clones in the sample, around three quarters were seen once. Material for sequencing was PBMCs. All receptors derive from a man in his late teens or twenties in good health and CMV-seronegative. Each CDR3 is given with its conserved first and last residue. The order of the fields is CDR3 protein, CDR3 DNA, J gene, clone size, V gene, D gene. D genes are given only for firm matches. Size tells how often a clone was seen (once, few, many) or the class of an expanded clone, and some rows leave it out.

CASSSISGDNNEQFF TGTGCCAGCAGCTCCATATCCGGGGATAACAATGAGCAGTTCTTC TRBJ2-1 once TRBV7-2 .
CASLGGGNTGELFF TGTGCCAGCCTGGGAGGAGGTAACACCGGGGAGCTGTTTTTT TRBJ2-2 . TRBV27 .
CSSSFLSRPRWGEDTQYF TGTTCCAGCAGCTTTTTGTCTCGACCGAGATGGGGGGAAGATACGCAGTATTTT TRBJ2-3 . TRBV7-9 .
CASNGAYEQYF TGTGCCAGCAATGGAGCCTACGAGCAGTACTTC TRBJ2-7 . TRBV28 .
CASSISVYGYTF TGTGCCAGTAGTATAAGCGTATATGGCTACACCTTC TRBJ1-2 . TRBV19 .
CSVQGDDTGELFF TGCAGCGTACAGGGGGATGACACCGGGGAGCTGTTTTTT TRBJ2-2 . TRBV29-1 TRBD1
CATSKVRDEQYF TGTGCCACCAGCAAGGTCCGGGACGAGCAGTACTTC TRBJ2-7 . TRBV15 .
CASSLDRGRYNEQFF TGCGCCAGCAGCCTGGACAGGGGCCGCTATAATGAGCAGTTCTTC TRBJ2-1 . TRBV5-1 TRBD1
CAISDRDSPLHF TGTGCCATCAGTGACAGGGATTCACCCCTCCACTTT TRBJ1-6 . TRBV10-3 .
CASSITRGNQPQHF TGTGCCAGTAGTATTACCCGAGGGAATCAGCCCCAGCATTTT TRBJ1-5 . TRBV19 .
CASSRLHNSPLHF TGTGCCAGCAGTCGACTTCATAATTCACCCCTCCACTTT TRBJ1-6 . TRBV28 .
CASRAKVSHYGYTF TGTGCCAGTAGGGCCAAAGTATCGCACTATGGCTACACCTTC TRBJ1-2 . TRBV19 .
CASSQEISRSNQPQHF TGCGCCAGCAGCCAAGAGATATCTAGAAGCAATCAGCCCCAGCATTTT TRBJ1-5 . TRBV4-3 .
CASRDTLAGSTDTQYF TGCGCCAGCAGAGACACCCTAGCGGGAAGCACAGATACGCAGTATTTT TRBJ2-3 . TRBV5-1 TRBD2
CASHGWGPEQFF TGTGCCAGCCATGGATGGGGCCCTGAGCAGTTCTTC TRBJ2-1 . TRBV6-5 .
CASSQGAVTEAFF TGTGCCAGCAGCCAGGGGGCAGTCACTGAAGCTTTCTTT TRBJ1-1 . TRBV27 TRBD1
CASSFRDEQYF TGTGCCAGCAGTTTCAGGGACGAGCAGTACTTC TRBJ2-7 few TRBV6-6 .
CASSRASSGANVLTF TGTGCCAGCAGTCGCGCGTCCTCTGGGGCCAACGTCCTGACTTTC TRBJ2-6 few TRBV6-1 .
CASNSGSSYEQYF TGTGCCAGCAACTCAGGGTCCTCCTACGAGCAGTACTTC TRBJ2-7 . TRBV2 .
CASSLNQIRKNTEAFF TGCGCCAGCAGCTTAAACCAGATCAGGAAGAACACTGAAGCTTTCTTT TRBJ1-1 . TRBV5-1 .
CAIFGQGLDEQYF TGTGCCATCTTTGGACAGGGTCTGGACGAGCAGTACTTC TRBJ2-7 . TRBV10-3 TRBD1
CASSDSGTGGYEQYF TGCGCCAGCAGTGACTCAGGGACGGGGGGCTACGAGCAGTACTTC TRBJ2-7 few TRBV10-1 TRBD2
CASSQDTDTDTQYF TGCGCCAGCAGCCAAGACACAGACACAGATACGCAGTATTTT TRBJ2-3 few TRBV4-3 .
CASSLVLLMNTEAFF TGTGCCAGCAGCTTGGTATTGTTAATGAACACTGAAGCTTTCTTT TRBJ1-1 few TRBV5-6 .
CARSLAGGGSTYNSPLHF TGTGCCAGAAGCTTAGCGGGGGGGGGTAGTACCTATAATTCACCCCTCCACTTT TRBJ1-6 . TRBV7-5 .
CASSAIQGTEAFF TGTGCCAGCAGCGCCATACAGGGGACTGAAGCTTTCTTT TRBJ1-1 . TRBV7-6 TRBD1
CASSSGGTEAFF TGTGCCAGCAGCTCAGGGGGCACTGAAGCTTTCTTT TRBJ1-1 . TRBV2 TRBD1
CASTRGTEAFF TGTGCCAGCACCAGGGGAACCGAAGCTTTCTTT TRBJ1-1 few TRBV25-1 .
CASVRGGSGANVLTF TGTGCCAGCGTTCGGGGGGGCTCTGGGGCCAACGTCCTGACTTTC TRBJ2-6 . TRBV5-4 TRBD2
CASSLAGEDTQYF TGTGCCAGCTCACTGGCAGGGGAAGATACGCAGTATTTT TRBJ2-3 . TRBV18 .
CASSQAYRGRGTDTQYF TGCGCCAGCAGCCAAGCATACAGGGGGCGGGGCACAGATACGCAGTATTTT TRBJ2-3 . TRBV4-3 TRBD1
CASSVRHTTDTQYF TGTGCCAGCAGCGTACGACACACCACAGATACGCAGTATTTT TRBJ2-3 . TRBV9 .
CASRGQAYGYTF TGTGCCAGTAGGGGACAGGCTTATGGCTACACCTTC TRBJ1-2 . TRBV19 TRBD1
CASGTGTGYGNEQFF TGTGCTAGTGGGACCGGGACAGGGTATGGCAATGAGCAGTTCTTC TRBJ2-1 . TRBV12-5 TRBD1
CASSYRGQGNTEAFF TGTGCCAGCAGTTACCGGGGACAGGGTAACACTGAAGCTTTCTTT TRBJ1-1 . TRBV6-6 TRBD1
CASSLRGTGGLNTEAFF TGCGCCAGCAGCTTGCGTGGGACAGGGGGGCTTAACACTGAAGCTTTCTTT TRBJ1-1 . TRBV5-1 TRBD1
CASSLSGQGRTEAFF TGTGCCAGCAGCTTATCGGGACAGGGGAGGACTGAAGCTTTCTTT TRBJ1-1 . TRBV7-9 TRBD1
CATSSPQGREFNYGYTF TGTGCCACCAGCAGTCCCCAGGGGAGGGAGTTTAACTATGGCTACACCTTC TRBJ1-2 . TRBV15 .
CASSGRTGPEETQYF TGCGCCAGCAGCGGACGGACAGGGCCAGAAGAGACCCAGTACTTC TRBJ2-5 . TRBV5-1 TRBD1
CASSPTTGGNQPQHF TGTGCCAGCAGTCCGACGACAGGCGGCAATCAGCCCCAGCATTTT TRBJ1-5 . TRBV27 .
CASSFGQGGNYGYTF TGCGCCAGCAGCTTCGGACAGGGGGGGAACTATGGCTACACCTTC TRBJ1-2 . TRBV5-1 TRBD1
CATSGLDSMNTEAFF TGTGCCACCAGCGGTTTGGACAGCATGAACACTGAAGCTTTCTTT TRBJ1-1 . TRBV15 .
CANTGVYGYTF TGTGCCAATACAGGGGTCTATGGCTACACCTTC TRBJ1-2 once TRBV10-3 TRBD1